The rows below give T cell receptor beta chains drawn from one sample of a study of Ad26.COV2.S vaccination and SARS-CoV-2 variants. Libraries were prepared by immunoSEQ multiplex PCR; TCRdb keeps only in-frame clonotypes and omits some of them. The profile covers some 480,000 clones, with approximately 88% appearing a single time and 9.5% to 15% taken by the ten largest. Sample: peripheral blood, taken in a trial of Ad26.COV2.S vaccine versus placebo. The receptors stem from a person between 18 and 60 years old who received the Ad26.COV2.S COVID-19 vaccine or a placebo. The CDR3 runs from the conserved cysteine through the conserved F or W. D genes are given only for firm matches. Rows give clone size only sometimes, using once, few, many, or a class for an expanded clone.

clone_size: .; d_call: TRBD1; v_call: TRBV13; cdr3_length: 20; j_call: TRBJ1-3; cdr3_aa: CASSLGLNRGLIPTGNTIYF; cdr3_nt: TGTGCCAGCAGCTTAGGCCTGAACAGGGGCCTCATCCCGACTGGAAACACCATATATTTT
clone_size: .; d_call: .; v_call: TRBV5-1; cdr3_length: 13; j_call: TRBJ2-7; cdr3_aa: CASSPYQDYEQYF; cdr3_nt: TGCGCCAGCAGCCCGTACCAAGACTACGAGCAGTACTTC
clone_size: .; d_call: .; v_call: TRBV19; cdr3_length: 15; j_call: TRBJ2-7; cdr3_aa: CASSIVLLAVYEQYF; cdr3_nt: TGTGCCAGTAGTATAGTCCTGCTAGCTGTCTACGAGCAGTACTTC
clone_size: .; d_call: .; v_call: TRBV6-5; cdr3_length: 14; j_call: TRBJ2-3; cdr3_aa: CASRAAGTTDTQYF; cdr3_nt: TGTGCCAGCAGAGCCGCGGGGACTACAGATACGCAGTATTTT
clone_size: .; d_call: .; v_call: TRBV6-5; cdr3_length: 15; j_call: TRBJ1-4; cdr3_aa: CASSPIQSYNEKLFF; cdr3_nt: TGTGCCAGCAGTCCCATACAGAGTTACAATGAAAAACTGTTTTTT
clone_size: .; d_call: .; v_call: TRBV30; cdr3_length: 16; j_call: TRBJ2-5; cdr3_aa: CAWSVRGQQLRETQYF; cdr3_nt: TGTGCCTGGAGTGTACGGGGTCAGCAATTGAGGGAGACCCAGTACTTC
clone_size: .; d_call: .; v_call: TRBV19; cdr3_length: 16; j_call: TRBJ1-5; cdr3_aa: CASSMSGRAGNQPQHF; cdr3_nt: TGTGCCAGTAGTATGTCAGGCAGGGCGGGCAATCAGCCCCAGCATTTT
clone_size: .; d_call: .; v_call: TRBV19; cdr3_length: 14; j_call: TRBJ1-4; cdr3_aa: CASINNTTNEKLFF; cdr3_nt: TGTGCCAGTATCAACAACACAACTAATGAAAAACTGTTTTTT
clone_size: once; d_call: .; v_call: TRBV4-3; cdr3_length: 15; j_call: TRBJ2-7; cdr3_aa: CASSQVLAIHYEQYF; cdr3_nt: TGCGCCAGCAGCCAAGTATTGGCTATACACTACGAGCAGTACTTC
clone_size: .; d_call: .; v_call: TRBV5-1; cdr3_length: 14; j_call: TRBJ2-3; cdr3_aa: CASSSGGGTDTQYF; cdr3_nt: TGCGCCAGCAGCTCGGGTGGGGGCACAGATACGCAGTATTTT
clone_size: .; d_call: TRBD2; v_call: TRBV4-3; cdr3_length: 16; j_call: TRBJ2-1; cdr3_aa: CASSQGPSGAYNEQFF; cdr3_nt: TGCGCCAGCAGCCAAGGACCTAGCGGGGCCTACAATGAGCAGTTCTTC
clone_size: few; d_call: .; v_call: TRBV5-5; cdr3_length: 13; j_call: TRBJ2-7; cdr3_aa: CASSSRTLYEQYF; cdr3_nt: TGTGCCAGCAGCTCGCGGACCCTATACGAGCAGTACTTC
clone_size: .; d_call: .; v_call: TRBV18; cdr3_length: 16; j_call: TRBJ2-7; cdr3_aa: CASSPLTPSTSYEQYF; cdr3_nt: TGTGCCAGCTCACCCCTCACCCCTTCGACTAGTTACGAGCAGTACTTC
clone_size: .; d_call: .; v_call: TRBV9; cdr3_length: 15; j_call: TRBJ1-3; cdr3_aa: CASSLDSLSGNTIYF; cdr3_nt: TGTGCCAGCAGCCTTGACAGCCTCTCTGGAAACACCATATATTTT
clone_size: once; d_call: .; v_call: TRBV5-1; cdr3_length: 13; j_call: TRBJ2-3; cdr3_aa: CASSATSTDTQYF; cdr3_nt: TGCGCCAGCAGCGCTACTAGCACAGATACGCAGTATTTT
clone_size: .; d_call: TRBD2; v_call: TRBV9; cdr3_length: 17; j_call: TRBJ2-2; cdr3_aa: CASSPRRAGEPSGELFF; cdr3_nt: TGTGCCAGCAGCCCCAGGAGAGCGGGAGAGCCCTCCGGGGAGCTGTTTTTT
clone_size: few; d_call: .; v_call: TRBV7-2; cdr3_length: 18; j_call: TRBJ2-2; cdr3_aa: CASSFPEWGTPNTGELFF; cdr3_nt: TGTGCCAGCAGCTTTCCCGAGTGGGGGACACCGAACACCGGGGAGCTGTTTTTT
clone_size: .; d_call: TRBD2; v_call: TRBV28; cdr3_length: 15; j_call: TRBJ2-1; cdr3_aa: CASSFPSGRLGEQFF; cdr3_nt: TGTGCCAGCAGTTTTCCTAGCGGGAGGTTGGGTGAGCAGTTCTTC
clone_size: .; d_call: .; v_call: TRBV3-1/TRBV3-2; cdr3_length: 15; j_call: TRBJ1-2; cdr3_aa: CASSQVGNPLYGYTF; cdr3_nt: TGTGCCAGCAGCCAAGTTGGCAATCCCCTCTATGGCTACACCTTC
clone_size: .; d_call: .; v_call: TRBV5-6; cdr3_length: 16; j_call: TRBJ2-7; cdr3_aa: CASSAPRAGLSYEQYF; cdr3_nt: TGTGCCAGCAGCGCCCCTAGGGCAGGGCTATCCTACGAGCAGTACTTC
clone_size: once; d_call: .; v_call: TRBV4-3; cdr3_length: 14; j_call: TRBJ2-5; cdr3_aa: CASSQALAKETQYF; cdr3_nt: TGCGCCAGCAGCCAAGCCCTAGCGAAAGAGACCCAGTACTTC
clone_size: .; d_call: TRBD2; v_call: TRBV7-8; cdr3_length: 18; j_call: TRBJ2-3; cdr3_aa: CASSFGLAGGPGTDTQYF; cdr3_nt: TGTGCCAGCAGCTTCGGACTAGCGGGAGGCCCCGGGACAGATACGCAGTATTTT
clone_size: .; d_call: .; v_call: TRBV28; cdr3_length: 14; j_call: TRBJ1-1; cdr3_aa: CASHAGSIPGEAFF; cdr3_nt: TGTGCCAGCCACGCCGGCTCCATCCCGGGAGAAGCTTTCTTT